Shown below are 26 T cell receptor beta chains from a single sample sequenced in a study of blood T cell repertoires in COVID-19. Clones were read by immunoSEQ multiplex PCR, and TCRdb kept only the in-frame ones, dropping some. The sample contains roughly 150,000 clones, 76% of which appear only once. Sequenced input: peripheral blood. The source is an elderly woman with acute or convalescent COVID-19.

This clone turned up a few times. The rearrangement links TRBV6-2 or TRBV6-3 to TRBJ1-6; D is ambiguous. This CDR3 comprises 19 residues. The V end was cut by 4 bases, the J end by 1 base, with 20 bases between. CDR1 MNHEY and CDR2 SVGEGT come from the germline V gene. The DNA for the CDR3 is TGTGCCAGCAGTTCCCGATCTTCCAGCGTGGGTTCCTATAATTCACCCCTCCACTTT. Translating it yields CASSSRSSSVGSYNSPLHF.

The chain joins TRBV6-5 to TRBJ1-1; TRBD1 aligns across 9 bases. CDR3 length equals 14 residues. Germline V gene sequence: CDR1 MNHEY, CDR2 SVGAGI. The ends lost 5 bases at V and 11 bases at J; junction bases unmatched: 12. The CDR3: CASSPTRDRVFAFF. CDR3 DNA sequence: TGTGCCAGCAGTCCGACCCGGGACAGGGTATTCGCTTTCTTT.

This rearrangement joins TRBV6-5 to TRBJ1-1, with D perhaps TRBD1 (5 bases). The CDR3 extends over 14 amino acids. V was shortened by 2 bases and J by 5 bases, with 12 bases between the two germline ends. CDR1 and CDR2 (germline): MNHEY, SVGAGI. This chain's CDR3 is CASSYRRVGTEAFF. The CDR3 DNA reads TGTGCCAGCAGTTACCGCAGGGTGGGAACTGAAGCTTTCTTT.

J is TRBJ2-7 and V is TRBV23-1; no clear D. TRBV23-1 is classed as an ORF, of uncertain function. Trimming stripped 0 bases from V and 6 bases from J, with 12 bases between. CDR3 length: 14 amino acids. CDR3 DNA sequence: TGCGCCAGCAGTCAATCCCGTCCCCGTTGCGAGCAGTACTTC. Residues: CASSQSRPRCEQYF.

The chain combines TRBV28 with TRBJ2-1, with 8 bases lining up with TRBD1. Germline V CDR1 and CDR2: MDHEN, SYDVKM. The CDR3 length is 13 residues. With V trimmed by 4 bases and J by 7 bases, 3 bases remained unmatched. DNA of the CDR3: TGTGCCAGCAGTTGGACAGGGTTGAATGAGCAGTTCTTC. The encoded protein is CASSWTGLNEQFF.

This clone was counted at least ten times. The gene calls are TRBV6-2 or TRBV6-3 and TRBJ2-1, with D perhaps matching TRBD2 (5 bases). The germline V and J ends were trimmed by 4 bases and 0 bases, with 10 bases remaining between them. Germline V lookup: CDR1 MNHEY, CDR2 SVGEGT. The CDR3 is 15 residues long. CDR3 sequence reads: CASSFDYRSYNEQFF. The DNA for the CDR3 is TGTGCCAGCAGTTTTGACTACCGCTCCTACAATGAGCAGTTCTTC.

The chain couples TRBV30 to TRBJ2-5, with 8 bases fitting TRBD2. J was trimmed by 2 bases and V by 4 bases; bases with no gene match: 3. The V gene's germline CDR1 is GTSNPN and CDR2 SVGIG (reference sequence). This CDR3 is 13 amino acids long. The CDR3 DNA is TGTGCCTGGAAGCGGGGGCCTCAAGAGACCCAGTACTTC. Encoded protein: CAWKRGPQETQYF. Drawing the rest from reference TRBV30 and TRBJ2-5, the complete variable domain is SQTIHQWPATLVQPVGSPLSLECTVEGTSNPNLYWYRQAAGRGLQLLFYSVGIGQISSEVPQNLSASRPQDRQFILSSKKLLLSDSGFYLCAWKRGPQETQYFGPGTRLLVL.

This chain links TRBV14 with TRBJ2-5; possibly TRBD2 for D (6 bases). Trimming removed 4 bases from V and 4 bases from J, with 19 bases in between. The CDR3 consists of 16 residues. Per germline, CDR1 SGHDN and CDR2 FVKESK. The CDR3 sequence is CASSLTWDSRSETQYF. The DNA of the CDR3 is TGTGCCAGCAGCCTCACCTGGGACTCCCGTTCAGAGACCCAGTACTTC. The entire variable domain, with the rest obtained from reference TRBV14 and TRBJ2-5, is as follows: EAGVTQFPSHSVIEKGQTVTLRCDPISGHDNLYWYRRVMGKEIKFLLHFVKESKQDESGMPNNRFLAERTGGTYSTLKVQPAELEDSGVYFCASSLTWDSRSETQYFGPGTRLLVL.

This chain links TRBV4-2 with TRBJ2-1; 14 bases are a match to TRBD2. The CDR3 sequence is 16 residues long. CDR1 and CDR2 from the germline V gene are LGHNA and YNFKEQ. J gave up 9 bases and V 1 base, and 5 bases lay outside the gene matches. The CDR3 DNA sequence: TGTGCCAGCAGCCAAGCTGGGACTAGCGGGAGAGGTGAGCAGTTCTTC. Translating it yields CASSQAGTSGRGEQFF.

The count of this clone is one. The chain employs TRBV28 and TRBJ1-5; D not resolved. The CDR3 length is 13 residues. V was cut by 7 bases and J by 0 bases, with 7 bases left in between. The germline gives CDR1 MDHEN, CDR2 SYDVKM. CDR3 protein: CASTVHSNQPQHF. In nucleotides, the CDR3 is TGTGCCAGCACCGTACATAGCAATCAGCCCCAGCATTTT.

This clone was counted a few times. The chain joins TRBV7-2 to TRBJ1-3; 11 bases are a match to TRBD1. Germline assignment: CDR1 SGHTA and CDR2 FQGNSA. V dropped 5 bases and J dropped 8; count of bases not matched to a gene: 5. CDR3 length: 14 amino acids. CDR3 bases: TGTGCCAGCAGCCCCCGGACAGGGGGCGACACCATATATTTT. The encoded protein is CASSPRTGGDTIYF.

The chain couples TRBV18 to TRBJ2-7, with 12 bases fitting TRBD1. CDR1 is KGHSH, CDR2 LQKENI, per germline. The CDR3 runs 16 residues. V was clipped by 3 bases and J by 3 bases; unmatched bases: 6. CDR3 coding DNA: TGTGCCAGCTCACCGGGACAGGGGGCGACGTACTACGAGCAGTACTTC. Its translation: CASSPGQGATYYEQYF.

This clone was recorded a few times. The CDR3, as DNA: TGTGCCAGCAGTGACACAGGGGGGAGATATGGCTACACCTTC. Its protein is CASSDTGGRYGYTF. V is TRBV6-1 and J is TRBJ1-2; the match to TRBD1 covers 8 bases. Germline CDR1 reads MNHNS; CDR2 reads SASEGT. The CDR3 contains 14 residues. V lost 3 bases and J lost 5; bases outside the gene matches: 5.

This chain links TRBV9 with TRBJ1-4, with TRBD1 matching 10 bases. Germline-derived CDR1 and CDR2 are SGDLS and YYNGEE. V lost 1 base, J lost 7 bases, and 7 bases stayed unmatched. The CDR3 spans 16 residues. The chain's CDR3 is CASSVSGTGVFEKLFF. CDR3 coding DNA: TGTGCCAGCAGCGTATCCGGGACAGGGGTTTTTGAAAAACTGTTTTTT.

This sequence joins TRBV7-3 and TRBJ2-3, with 9 bases that match TRBD2. CDR3 length: 16 amino acids. Germline V gene data show CDR1 as SGHTA and CDR2 as FQGTGA. V lost 2 bases to trimming and J lost 0 bases; unmatched junction nucleotides: 3. Here the CDR3 reads CASSLVSGGSTDTQYF. The CDR3 bases are TGTGCCAGCAGCTTAGTTAGCGGGGGCAGCACAGATACGCAGTATTTT.

The V call is TRBV15, the J call TRBJ1-2; D is unclear. This CDR3 is 17 amino acids long. The germline V and J ends were trimmed by 0 bases and 4 bases, with 18 bases remaining between them. CDR1 LNHNV and CDR2 YYDKDF come from the germline V gene (reference sequence). For the CDR3, the DNA is TGTGCCACCAGCAGAGATCGGGATCCTCGGCGGGCCTATGGCTACACCTTC. The encoded protein is CATSRDRDPRRAYGYTF.

In its sample, this clone was seen a few times. The genes are TRBV5-1 and TRBJ1-1, with TRBD1 matching over 7 bases. With V trimmed by 2 bases and J by 0 bases, 1 base remained unmatched. The CDR3 is 14 amino acids. Per the germline V gene, CDR1 is SGHRS and CDR2 is YFSETQ. The CDR3 DNA reads as TGCGCCAGCAGCTTCGGACAGGTGAACACTGAAGCTTTCTTT. Translating gives CASSFGQVNTEAFF.

This clone was seen a handful of times. V and J are TRBV5-1 and TRBJ2-3; TRBD2 agrees at 8 bases. V dropped 1 base and J dropped 6; count of bases not matched to a gene: 4. The CDR3 runs to 14 residues. Germline V lookup: CDR1 SGHRS, CDR2 YFSETQ. CDR3 in amino acids: CASSLRGGRDTQYF. As DNA, the CDR3 is TGCGCCAGCAGCTTGCGGGGGGGCCGCGATACGCAGTATTTT.

This clone turned up a few times. The rearrangement links TRBV18 to TRBJ1-5; tentatively, D is TRBD1 (6 bases). CDR3 length: 13 residues. V was shortened by 5 bases and J by 5 bases, with 10 bases between the two germline ends. Per germline, CDR1 KGHSH and CDR2 LQKENI. CDR3 coding DNA: TGTGCCAGCTCATACAGGGATGATCAGCCCCAGCATTTT. Protein product: CASSYRDDQPQHF.

This chain connects TRBV12-3 or TRBV12-4 to TRBJ2-1; a weak D match, TRBD2 (5 bases). The CDR3 loop spans 13 amino acids. Trimming left V 7 bases short and J 9 bases short, with 16 bases between. For the CDR3, the DNA is TGTGCCAGCACTCCCCCTAGCTTTACTGAGCAGTTCTTC. Translated, it gives CASTPPSFTEQFF.

This clone was seen a handful of times. J is TRBJ1-2 and V is TRBV29-1, with TRBD1 matching over 7 bases. CDR3 length: 15 residues. Trimming removed 3 bases from V and 6 bases from J; junction bases left unmatched: 13. Per germline, CDR1 SQVTM and CDR2 ANQGSEA. The CDR3 region is CSVERLAGGLHGYTF. For the CDR3, the DNA is TGCAGCGTTGAGAGGTTGGCAGGGGGTTTACATGGCTACACCTTC.

The gene calls are TRBV2 and TRBJ1-4; 9 bases align to TRBD1. Germline V gene lookup returns CDR1 SNHLY and CDR2 FYNNEI. Trimming took 8 bases from V and 3 from J; bases not matched to a gene: 4. The CDR3 spans 14 residues. CDR3: CASGDRAANEKLFF. The CDR3 DNA reads TGTGCCAGCGGGGACAGGGCGGCTAATGAAAAACTGTTTTTT. Full variable domain (outside the CDR3, taken from reference TRBV2 and TRBJ1-4): EPEVTQTPSHQVTQMGQEVILRCVPISNHLYFYWYRQILGQKVEFLVSFYNNEISEKSEIFDDQFSVERPDGSNFTLKIRSTKLEDSAMYFCASGDRAANEKLFFGSGTQLSVL.

This clone was seen more than once but under ten times. This chain links TRBV14 with TRBJ2-3; no definite D call. V was clipped by 0 bases and J by 0 bases, with 4 bases between them. This CDR3 contains 14 residues. Germline values: CDR1 SGHDN, CDR2 FVKESK. The CDR3 bases are TGTGCCAGCAGCCAAGAAGAGAGCACAGATACGCAGTATTTT. Its protein is CASSQEESTDTQYF.

This clone was found a few times. The V and J genes are TRBV5-1 and TRBJ1-1; the D is unclear. The CDR3 runs to 15 residues. Looked up from germline, CDR1 is SGHRS and CDR2 is YFSETQ. V lost 1 base and J 1 base, leaving 11 bases between the germline ends. CDR3 bases: TGCGCCAGCAGCTTGTTGCCGGGGTCGAACACTGAAGCTTTCTTT. Protein sequence: CASSLLPGSNTEAFF.

J is TRBJ1-1 and V is TRBV19; 7 nucleotides match TRBD1. The CDR3 runs to 12 residues. V gave up 8 bases and J gave up 3 bases; unmatched junction bases: 3. From germline, CDR1 is LNHDA and CDR2 SQIVND (reference sequence). The CDR3 protein is CASGRGDTEAFF. The CDR3 DNA reads TGTGCCAGTGGCAGGGGGGACACTGAAGCTTTCTTT.

The chain is built from TRBV5-1 and TRBJ2-3; 9 nucleotides agree with TRBD1. V was pared by 4 bases and J by 5 bases, with 5 bases of the junction left unmatched. The CDR3 loop spans 14 amino acids. The V gene's germline CDR1 is SGHRS and CDR2 YFSETQ. The CDR3 DNA follows: TGCGCCAGCAGCGGAAAGGACAGGGGAGATACGCAGTATTTT. As protein: CASSGKDRGDTQYF. The full variable domain, completed using reference TRBV5-1 and TRBJ2-3, is KAGVTQTPRYLIKTRGQQVTLSCSPISGHRSVSWYQQTPGQGLQFLFEYFSETQRNKGNFPGRFSGRQFSNSRSEMNVSTLELGDSALYLCASSGKDRGDTQYFGPGTRLTVL.